The next 23 T cell receptor beta chains were all read from a single sample in a study of blood T cells in healthy people across ages. A J-beta primer mix and a sample-barcoded 5' primer were used in a second PCR of roughly 6 to 11 cycles. Via MiXCR, TCRdb re-called the 5' RACE reads, giving one row per CDR3 protein. The data show roughly 720,000 distinct CDR3 sequences, about 53% seen once. Sequencing was carried out using blood. These receptors all stem from a man at least 80 years old in good health.

A few counts support this clonotype. The chain recombines TRBV2 with TRBJ2-5; TRBD1 agrees at 8 bases. Germline V gene lookup returns CDR1 SNHLY and CDR2 FYNNEI. CDR3 size: 14 residues. V shed 7 bases, J shed 4 bases, and the junction held 8 bases outside the gene matches. The CDR3 loop reads CASMGQVYIETQYF. In DNA, the CDR3 is TGTGCCAGCATGGGACAGGTGTATATAGAGACCCAGTACTTC.

The V and J genes are TRBV7-9 and TRBJ2-1; TRBD2 matches at 8 bases. V lost 5 bases, J lost 10 bases, and 10 bases stayed unmatched. This CDR3 has 14 residues. The germline V gene encodes CDR1 SEHNR and CDR2 FQNEAQ (reference sequence). The CDR3 region is CASSGPGLGCEQFF. CDR3 DNA sequence: TGTGCCAGCAGCGGTCCGGGACTAGGTTGCGAGCAGTTCTTC.

The chain has TRBV21-1 and TRBJ2-7; no DNA check was done on the table's D call, TRBD2. TRBV21-1 is designated a pseudogene. CDR3 length: 15 residues. The CDR3 reads CASSHTGTSGYEQYF. CDR3 sequence (DNA): TGTGCCAGCAGCCACACCGGGACTAGCGGCTACGAGCAGTACTTC.

The V gene is TRBV14, the J gene TRBJ2-5, with no clear D. V lost 4 bases and J 12 bases, leaving 15 bases between the germline ends. Germline CDR1 is SGHDN and CDR2 is FVKESK. The CDR3 is made up of 12 amino acids. The CDR3 here is CASSLGPYAEYF. The CDR3, as DNA: TGTGCCAGCAGCCTTGGACCCTACGCGGAGTACTTC.

The chain is built from TRBV25-1 and TRBJ2-7; 7 nucleotides agree with TRBD2. The CDR3 sequence is 15 residues long. CDR1 and CDR2 (germline): MGHDK, SYGVNS. Trimming removed 1 base from V and 6 bases from J; junction bases left unmatched: 9. The CDR3 nucleotides read TGTGCCAGCAGTGAATGGGAGGGAGCCATTAGCGAGCAGTACTTC. Translating it yields CASSEWEGAISEQYF.

In this sample, this clonotype turned up a few times. This chain joins TRBV2 and TRBJ2-7; D not resolved. The V end lost 6 bases, the J end lost 6 bases, and 9 bases lay between the germline ends. The CDR3 is 11 amino acids. Per the germline V gene, CDR1 is SNHLY and CDR2 is FYNNEI. In nucleotides, the CDR3 is TGTGCCAGCAGAGCCCGAGGCGAGCAGTACTTC. This codes for CASRARGEQYF.

This chain connects TRBV5-1 to TRBJ1-1; 8 bases align to TRBD1. The CDR3 spans 16 residues. The J segment lost 2 bases and the V segment lost 4 bases, leaving 10 bases of the junction unmatched. The V gene's germline CDR1 is SGHRS and CDR2 YFSETQ. CDR3 sequence reads: CASSRARGTGNTEAFF. The CDR3 DNA follows: TGCGCCAGCAGCCGAGCGAGGGGGACAGGCAACACTGAAGCTTTCTTT. Supplemented by reference TRBV5-1 and TRBJ1-1, the full variable domain reads KAGVTQTPRYLIKTRGQQVTLSCSPISGHRSVSWYQQTPGQGLQFLFEYFSETQRNKGNFPGRFSGRQFSNSRSEMNVSTLELGDSALYLCASSRARGTGNTEAFFGQGTRLTVV.

The rearrangement uses TRBV20-1 and TRBJ2-5; possibly TRBD2 for D (5 bases). Looked up from germline, CDR1 is DFQATT and CDR2 is SNEGSKA (reference sequence). CDR3 length: 15 residues. V lost 3 bases and J 5 bases, leaving 19 bases between the germline ends. The CDR3 nucleotides read TGCAGTGCTAGGTTAGGAACGGGGTCCTGGGAGACCCAGTACTTC. It encodes CSARLGTGSWETQYF.

This chain connects TRBV28 to TRBJ1-2, with D possibly matching TRBD1 (6 bases). Germline V gene lookup returns CDR1 MDHEN and CDR2 SYDVKM. V dropped 7 bases and J dropped 5 bases, with 11 bases sitting between them. The CDR3 extends over 12 amino acids. Here the CDR3 reads CASTGAGYGYTF. As DNA, the CDR3 is TGTGCCAGCACAGGGGCAGGATATGGCTACACCTTC.

V gene TRBV6-5 combines with J gene TRBJ2-3; D is undetermined. Trimming stripped 6 bases from V and 2 bases from J, with 18 bases between. The CDR3 is made up of 16 amino acids. Germline lookup yields CDR1 MNHEY and CDR2 SVGAGI. The DNA for the CDR3 is TGTGCCAGCAGGCCAATTTCAATCTGGACCACAGATACGCAGTATTTT. Its translation: CASRPISIWTTDTQYF.

CDR3 sequence: CASLLDRVDSPLHF. The CDR3 coding sequence is TGTGCCAGCCTTCTCGACAGGGTTGATTCACCCCTCCACTTT. This sequence joins TRBV2 and TRBJ1-6; 7 bases match TRBD1. The germline V gene has CDR1 SNHLY and CDR2 FYNNEI. The CDR3 has 14 residues. J lost 8 bases, V lost 8 bases, and 9 bases had no gene match.

This chain uses TRBV4-1 with TRBJ2-7; D possibly corresponds to TRBD2 (5 bases). Deletions cut 4 bases from V and 3 bases from J, with 19 bases between. The CDR3 has 16 amino acids. Germline CDR1 MGHRA, CDR2 YSYEKL. The CDR3 region has the DNA TGCGCCAGCAGCCGCCCAGGACCCGGAGGAATCTACGAGCAGTACTTC. Protein sequence: CASSRPGPGGIYEQYF.

The genes are TRBV7-9 and TRBJ2-4; 7 bases fit TRBD2. The J call could be wrong; TRBJ2-5 is a better fit for the DNA end. Germline CDR1 and CDR2: SEHNR and FQNEAQ (reference sequence). The length of the CDR3 is 14 residues. CDR3 in DNA: TGTGCCAGCAGCCGGAGCGGGAATCAAGAGACCCAGTACTTC. Translated, it gives CASSRSGNQETQYF.

The V gene is TRBV3-1, the J gene TRBJ1-1; D might be TRBD1 (5 bases). The CDR3 runs to 14 residues. CDR1 is LGHDT, CDR2 YNNKEL, per germline (reference sequence). The germline V and J ends were trimmed by 2 bases and 4 bases, with 11 bases remaining between them. For the CDR3, the DNA is TGTGCCAGCAGCCAATACGGGGGGGGCACTGAAGCTTTCTTT. Its translation: CASSQYGGGTEAFF.

In this sample, this clonotype turned up many times. J is TRBJ1-2 and V is TRBV9; no definite D call. This CDR3 contains 14 residues. The germline V and J ends were trimmed by 4 bases and 0 bases, with 10 bases remaining between them. CDR1 and CDR2 from the germline V gene are SGDLS and YYNGEE. CDR3 residues: CASSNTLANYGYTF. In DNA form, the CDR3 reads TGTGCCAGCAGCAATACCCTAGCTAACTATGGCTACACCTTC.

This clonotype came up once. The V gene is TRBV18, the J gene TRBJ2-7; unclear D gene. Germline V gives CDR1 KGHSH, CDR2 LQKENI. Trimming cost V 2 bases and J 6 bases, with 11 bases left between them. The CDR3 contains 13 residues. CDR3 amino acids: CASSPAPGREQYF. The CDR3 nucleotides are TGTGCCAGCTCACCAGCCCCGGGTCGCGAGCAGTACTTC. The full variable domain, completed using reference TRBV18 and TRBJ2-7, is NAGVMQNPRHLVRRRGQEARLRCSPMKGHSHVYWYRQLPEEGLKFMVYLQKENIIDESGMPKERFSAEFPKEGPSILRIQQVVRGDSAAYFCASSPAPGREQYFGPGTRLTVT.

The chain combines TRBV4-2 with TRBJ2-7; 7 nucleotides line up with TRBD2. Trimming removed 4 bases from V and 0 bases from J; junction bases left unmatched: 9. The CDR3 spans 16 residues. Germline CDR1 reads LGHNA; CDR2 reads YNFKEQ. The CDR3 loop is CASSRPTSANSYEQYF. Written as DNA, the CDR3 is TGTGCCAGCAGCCGCCCAACTAGCGCTAACTCCTACGAGCAGTACTTC.

The table lists this clonotype with a few counts. The gene calls are TRBV9 and TRBJ2-4; D gene ambiguous. The end of the DNA fits TRBJ2-7 better, so the J call may be wrong. CDR1 and CDR2 from the germline V gene are SGDLS and YYNGEE. This CDR3 has 14 amino acids. The CDR3 nucleotides read TGTGCCAGCAGCGTAGGGGTCCTCTCCTACGAGCAGTACTTC. Protein product: CASSVGVLSYEQYF.

The genes are TRBV12-3 or TRBV12-4 and TRBJ2-1, with a possible D match to TRBD2 (6 bases). The CDR3 sequence is 15 residues long. With 6 bases removed from V and 3 bases from J, the gap between germline ends came to 15 bases. The CDR3 spells CASRAVLANYNEQFF. The CDR3 DNA sequence: TGTGCCAGCAGGGCGGTTCTAGCGAACTACAATGAGCAGTTCTTC.

This clonotype was counted only a few times. This chain uses TRBV3-1 with TRBJ2-5; D gene uncertain. Germline-derived CDR1 and CDR2 are LGHDT and YNNKEL (reference sequence). Trimming cost V 6 bases and J 5 bases, with 13 bases left between them. This CDR3 region has 13 residues. The CDR3 here is CASRRHGQETQYF. CDR3 in DNA: TGTGCCAGCAGACGACACGGGCAGGAGACCCAGTACTTC.

This clonotype has just one count. The rearrangement uses TRBV9 and TRBJ2-7; 12 nucleotides agree with TRBD2. The V segment lost 0 bases and the J segment 6 bases; nucleotides outside the gene matches: 7. The length of the CDR3 is 16 residues. Germline CDR1 reads SGDLS; CDR2 reads YYNGEE. The CDR3 DNA reads as TGTGCCAGCAGCGTAGCTTCGTCTAGCGGGAGGGGCGAGCAGTACTTC. Protein product: CASSVASSSGRGEQYF.

This chain uses TRBV6-6 with TRBJ1-6; a weak D match, TRBD1 (5 bases). V lost 2 bases, J lost 9 bases, and 17 bases lay in between. CDR3 length equals 16 residues. Germline V lookup: CDR1 MNHNY, CDR2 SVGAGI (reference sequence). The CDR3 sequence: CASSYPPQGRISPLHF. CDR3 nucleotides: TGTGCCAGCAGTTACCCCCCGCAGGGCAGGATTTCACCCCTCCACTTT.

The rearrangement links TRBV20-1 to TRBJ2-5; possible D gene TRBD2, 5 bases. Trimming shortened V by 7 bases and J by 2 bases, and 11 bases separated the two germline ends. The CDR3 spans 12 residues. Germline values: CDR1 DFQATT, CDR2 SNEGSKA (reference sequence). The CDR3 protein is CSGRAGQETQYF. Here the CDR3 DNA reads TGCAGTGGGCGGGCCGGACAAGAGACCCAGTACTTC.